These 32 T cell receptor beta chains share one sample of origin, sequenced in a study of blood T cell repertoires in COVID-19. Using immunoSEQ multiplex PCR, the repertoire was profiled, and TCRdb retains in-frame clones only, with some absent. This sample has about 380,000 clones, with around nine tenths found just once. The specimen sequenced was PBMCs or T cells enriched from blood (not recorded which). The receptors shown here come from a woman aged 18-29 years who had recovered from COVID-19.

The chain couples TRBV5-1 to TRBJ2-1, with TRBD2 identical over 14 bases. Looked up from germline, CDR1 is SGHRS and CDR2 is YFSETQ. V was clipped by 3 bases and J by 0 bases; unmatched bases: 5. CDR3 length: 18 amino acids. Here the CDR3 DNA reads TGCGCCAGCAGCTCGGGACTAGCGGGGGTTCGCTCCTACAATGAGCAGTTCTTC. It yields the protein CASSSGLAGVRSYNEQFF.

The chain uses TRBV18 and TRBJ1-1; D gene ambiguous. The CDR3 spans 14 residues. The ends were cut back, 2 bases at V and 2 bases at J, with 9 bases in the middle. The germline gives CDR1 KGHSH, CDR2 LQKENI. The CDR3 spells CASSPSRQNTEAFF. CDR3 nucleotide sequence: TGTGCCAGCTCACCATCTAGGCAAAACACTGAAGCTTTCTTT.

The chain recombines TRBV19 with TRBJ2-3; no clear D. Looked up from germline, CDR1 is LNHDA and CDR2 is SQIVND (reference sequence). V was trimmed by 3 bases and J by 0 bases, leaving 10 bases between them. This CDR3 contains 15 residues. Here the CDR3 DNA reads TGTGCCAGTAGTATGCGAGCATCTAGCACAGATACGCAGTATTTT. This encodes CASSMRASSTDTQYF.

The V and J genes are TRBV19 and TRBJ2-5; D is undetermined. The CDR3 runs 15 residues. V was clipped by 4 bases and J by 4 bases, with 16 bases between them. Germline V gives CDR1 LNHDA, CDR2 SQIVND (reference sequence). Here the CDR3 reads CASSTPLRSRETQYF. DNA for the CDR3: TGTGCCAGTAGTACGCCATTGAGGAGTAGAGAGACCCAGTACTTC.

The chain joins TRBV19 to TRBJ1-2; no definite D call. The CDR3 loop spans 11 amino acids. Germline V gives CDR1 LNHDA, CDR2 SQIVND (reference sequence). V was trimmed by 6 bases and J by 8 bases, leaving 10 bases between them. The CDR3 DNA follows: TGTGCCAGTAGAAAAGGGAGCGGCTACACCTTC. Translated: CASRKGSGYTF. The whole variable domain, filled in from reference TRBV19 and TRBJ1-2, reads DGGITQSPKYLFRKEGQNVTLSCEQNLNHDAMYWYRQDPGQGLRLIYYSQIVNDFQKGDIAEGYSVSREKKESFPLTVTSAQKNPTAFYLCASRKGSGYTFGSGTRLTVV.

CDR3 in amino acids: CASSWGTSGDVNEQFF. In DNA form, the CDR3 reads TGTGCCAGCAGTTGGGGGACTAGCGGAGATGTCAATGAGCAGTTCTTC. This sequence joins TRBV27 and TRBJ2-1; 11 bases are shared with TRBD2. Trimming took 4 bases from V and 6 from J; bases not matched to a gene: 8. The CDR3 contains 16 residues. Germline V lookup: CDR1 MNHEY, CDR2 SMNVEV (reference sequence).

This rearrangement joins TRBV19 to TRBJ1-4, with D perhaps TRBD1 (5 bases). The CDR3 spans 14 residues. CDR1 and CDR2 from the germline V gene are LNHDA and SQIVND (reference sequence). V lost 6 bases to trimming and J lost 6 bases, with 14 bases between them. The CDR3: CASRPRRGYEKLFF. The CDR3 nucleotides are TGTGCCAGTAGACCCCGGAGGGGTTATGAAAAACTGTTTTTT.

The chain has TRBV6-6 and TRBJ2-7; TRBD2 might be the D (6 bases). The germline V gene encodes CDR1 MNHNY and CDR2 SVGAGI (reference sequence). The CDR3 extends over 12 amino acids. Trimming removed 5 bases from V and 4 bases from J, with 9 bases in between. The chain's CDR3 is CASSLGTYEQYF. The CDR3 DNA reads TGTGCCAGCAGTCTAGGGACTTACGAGCAGTACTTC.

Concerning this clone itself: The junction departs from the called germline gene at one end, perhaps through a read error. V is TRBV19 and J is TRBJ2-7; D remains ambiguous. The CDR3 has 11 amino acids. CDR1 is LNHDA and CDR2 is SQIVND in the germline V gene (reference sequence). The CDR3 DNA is TGTGCCGGTAGTAAGGAGTACGAGCAGTACTTC. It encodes CAGSKEYEQYF.

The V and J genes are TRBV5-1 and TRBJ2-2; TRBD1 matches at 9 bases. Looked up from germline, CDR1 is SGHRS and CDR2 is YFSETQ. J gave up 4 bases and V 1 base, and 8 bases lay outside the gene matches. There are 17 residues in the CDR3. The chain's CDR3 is CASSLPRDRASTGELFF. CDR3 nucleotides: TGCGCCAGCAGCTTGCCTAGGGACAGGGCCAGCACCGGGGAGCTGTTTTTT.

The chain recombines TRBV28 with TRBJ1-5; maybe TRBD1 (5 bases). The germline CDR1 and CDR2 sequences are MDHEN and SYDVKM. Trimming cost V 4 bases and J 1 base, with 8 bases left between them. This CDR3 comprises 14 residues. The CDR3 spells CASSYGGSNQPQHF. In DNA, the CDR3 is TGTGCCAGCAGTTACGGGGGAAGCAATCAGCCCCAGCATTTT.

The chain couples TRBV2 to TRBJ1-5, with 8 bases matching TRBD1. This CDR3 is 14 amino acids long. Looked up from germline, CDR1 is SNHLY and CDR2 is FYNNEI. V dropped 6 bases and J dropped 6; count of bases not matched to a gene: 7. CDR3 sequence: CASRPDRGGQPQHF. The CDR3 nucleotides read TGTGCCAGCAGACCCGACAGGGGTGGTCAGCCCCAGCATTTT.

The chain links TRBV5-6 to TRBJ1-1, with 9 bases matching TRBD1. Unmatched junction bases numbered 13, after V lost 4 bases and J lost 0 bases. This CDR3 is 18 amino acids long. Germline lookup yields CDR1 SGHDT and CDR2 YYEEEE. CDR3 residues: CASSQDPGQGTMNTEAFF. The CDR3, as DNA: TGTGCCAGCAGCCAGGACCCGGGACAGGGAACCATGAACACTGAAGCTTTCTTT. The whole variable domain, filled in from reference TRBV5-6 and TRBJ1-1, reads DAGVTQSPTHLIKTRGQQVTLRCSPKSGHDTVSWYQQALGQGPQFIFQYYEEEERQRGNFPDRFSGHQFPNYSSELNVNALLLGDSALYLCASSQDPGQGTMNTEAFFGQGTRLTVV.

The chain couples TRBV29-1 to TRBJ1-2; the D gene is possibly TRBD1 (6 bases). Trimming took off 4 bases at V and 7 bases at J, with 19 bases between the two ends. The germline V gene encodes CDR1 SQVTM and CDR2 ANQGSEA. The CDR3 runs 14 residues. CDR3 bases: TGCAGCGTTGTTGAAGGAACAGGGCTCCGTGGCTACACCTTC. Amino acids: CSVVEGTGLRGYTF.

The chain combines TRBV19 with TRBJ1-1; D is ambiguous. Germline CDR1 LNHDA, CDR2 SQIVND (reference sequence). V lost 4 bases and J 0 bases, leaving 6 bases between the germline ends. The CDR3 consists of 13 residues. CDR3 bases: TGTGCCAGTAGTAGGGCCGTGAACACTGAAGCTTTCTTT. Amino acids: CASSRAVNTEAFF.

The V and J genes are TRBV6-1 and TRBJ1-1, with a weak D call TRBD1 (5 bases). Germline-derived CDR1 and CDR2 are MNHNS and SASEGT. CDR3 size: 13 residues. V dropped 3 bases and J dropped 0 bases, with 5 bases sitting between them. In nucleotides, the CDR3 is TGTGCCAGCAGTGACAGGGTGAACACTGAAGCTTTCTTT. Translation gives CASSDRVNTEAFF.

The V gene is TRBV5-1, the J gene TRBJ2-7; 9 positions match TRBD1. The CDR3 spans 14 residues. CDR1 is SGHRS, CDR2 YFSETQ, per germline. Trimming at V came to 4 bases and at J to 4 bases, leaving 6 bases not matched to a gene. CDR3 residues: CASSVTGGAYEQYF. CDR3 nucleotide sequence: TGCGCCAGCAGCGTGACAGGGGGGGCGTACGAGCAGTACTTC.

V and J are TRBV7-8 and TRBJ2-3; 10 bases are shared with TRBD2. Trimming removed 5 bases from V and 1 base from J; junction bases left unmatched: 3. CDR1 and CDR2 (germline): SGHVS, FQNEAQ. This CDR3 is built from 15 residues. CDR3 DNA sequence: TGTGCCAGCAGCCCAACTAGCGGGGGCACAGATACGCAGTATTTT. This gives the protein CASSPTSGGTDTQYF.

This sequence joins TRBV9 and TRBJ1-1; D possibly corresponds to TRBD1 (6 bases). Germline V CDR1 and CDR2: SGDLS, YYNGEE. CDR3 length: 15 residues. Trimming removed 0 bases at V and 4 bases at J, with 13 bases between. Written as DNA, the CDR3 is TGTGCCAGCAGCGTAGGACAGGCCCTCGGCACTGAAGCTTTCTTT. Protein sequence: CASSVGQALGTEAFF.

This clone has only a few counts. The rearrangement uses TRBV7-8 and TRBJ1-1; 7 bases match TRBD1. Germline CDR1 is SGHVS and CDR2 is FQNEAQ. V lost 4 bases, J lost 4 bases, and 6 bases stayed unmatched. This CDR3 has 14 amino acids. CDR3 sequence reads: CASSSAGQITEAFF. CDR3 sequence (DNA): TGTGCCAGCAGCTCCGCGGGACAGATCACTGAAGCTTTCTTT.

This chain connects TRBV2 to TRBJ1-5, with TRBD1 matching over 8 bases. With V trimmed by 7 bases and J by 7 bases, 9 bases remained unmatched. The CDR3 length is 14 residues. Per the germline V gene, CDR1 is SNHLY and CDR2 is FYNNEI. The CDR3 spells CASTSTGANQPQHF. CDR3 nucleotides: TGTGCCAGCACGTCGACAGGGGCAAACCAGCCCCAGCATTTT. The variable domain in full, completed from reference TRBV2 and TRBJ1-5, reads EPEVTQTPSHQVTQMGQEVILRCVPISNHLYFYWYRQILGQKVEFLVSFYNNEISEKSEIFDDQFSVERPDGSNFTLKIRSTKLEDSAMYFCASTSTGANQPQHFGDGTRLSIL.

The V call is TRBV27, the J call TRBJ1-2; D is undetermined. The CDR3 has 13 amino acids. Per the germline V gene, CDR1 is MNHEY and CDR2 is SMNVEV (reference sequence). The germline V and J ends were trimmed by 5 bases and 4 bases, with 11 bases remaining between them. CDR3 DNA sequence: TGTGCCAGCAGTCAGCAGGTTTCCTATGGCTACACCTTC. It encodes CASSQQVSYGYTF.

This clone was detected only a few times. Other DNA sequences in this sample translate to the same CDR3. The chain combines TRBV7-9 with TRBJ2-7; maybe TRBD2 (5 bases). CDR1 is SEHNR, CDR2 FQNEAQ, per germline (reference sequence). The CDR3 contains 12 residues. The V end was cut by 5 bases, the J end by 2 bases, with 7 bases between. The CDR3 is CASSVGTYEQYF. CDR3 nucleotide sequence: TGTGCCAGCAGCGTCGGGACCTACGAGCAGTACTTC.

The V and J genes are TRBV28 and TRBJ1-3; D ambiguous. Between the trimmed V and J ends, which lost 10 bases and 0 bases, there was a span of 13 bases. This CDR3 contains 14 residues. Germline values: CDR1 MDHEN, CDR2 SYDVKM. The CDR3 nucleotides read TGTGCCACCATAACGCGGATCTCTGGAAACACCATATATTTT. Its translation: CATITRISGNTIYF.

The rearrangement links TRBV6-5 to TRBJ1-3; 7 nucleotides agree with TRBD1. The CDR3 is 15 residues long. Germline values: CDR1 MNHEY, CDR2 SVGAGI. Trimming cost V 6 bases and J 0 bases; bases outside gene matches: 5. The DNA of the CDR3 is TGTGCCAGCAGCCTAGGGGGCGACTCTGGAAACACCATATATTTT. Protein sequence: CASSLGGDSGNTIYF.

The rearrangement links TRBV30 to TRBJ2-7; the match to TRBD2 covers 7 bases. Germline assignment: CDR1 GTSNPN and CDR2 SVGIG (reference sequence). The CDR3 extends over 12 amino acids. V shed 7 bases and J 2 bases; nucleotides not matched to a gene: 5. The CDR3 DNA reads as TGTGCCTTAAGCGGGGAGACCTACGAGCAGTACTTC. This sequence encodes CALSGETYEQYF.

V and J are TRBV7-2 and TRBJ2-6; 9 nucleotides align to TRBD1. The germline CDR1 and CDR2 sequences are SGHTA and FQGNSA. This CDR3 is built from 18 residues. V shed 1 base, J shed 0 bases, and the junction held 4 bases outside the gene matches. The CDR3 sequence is CASSLDGTGFSGANVLTF. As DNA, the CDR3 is TGTGCCAGCAGCTTAGACGGGACAGGGTTCTCTGGGGCCAACGTCCTGACTTTC.

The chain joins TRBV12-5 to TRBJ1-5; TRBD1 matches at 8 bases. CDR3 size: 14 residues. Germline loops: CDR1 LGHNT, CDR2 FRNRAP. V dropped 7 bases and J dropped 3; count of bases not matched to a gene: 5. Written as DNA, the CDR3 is TGTGCTAGTGCGCAGGGGGCGGACAATCAGCCCCAGCATTTT. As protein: CASAQGADNQPQHF.

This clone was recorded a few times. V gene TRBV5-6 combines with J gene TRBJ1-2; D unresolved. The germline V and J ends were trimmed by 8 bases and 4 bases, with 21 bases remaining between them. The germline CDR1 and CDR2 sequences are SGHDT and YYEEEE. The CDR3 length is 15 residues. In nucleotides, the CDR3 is TGTGCCAGACAAACACAAGTACCGGGTGGCTATGGCTACACCTTC. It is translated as CARQTQVPGGYGYTF.

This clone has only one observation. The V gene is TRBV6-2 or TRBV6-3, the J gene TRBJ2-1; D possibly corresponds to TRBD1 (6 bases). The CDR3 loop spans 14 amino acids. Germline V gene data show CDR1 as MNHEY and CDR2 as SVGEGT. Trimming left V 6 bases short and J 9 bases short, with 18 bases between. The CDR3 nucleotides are TGTGCCAGCAGCTGGGACATTGAACCGGGTGAGCAGTTCTTC. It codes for CASSWDIEPGEQFF.

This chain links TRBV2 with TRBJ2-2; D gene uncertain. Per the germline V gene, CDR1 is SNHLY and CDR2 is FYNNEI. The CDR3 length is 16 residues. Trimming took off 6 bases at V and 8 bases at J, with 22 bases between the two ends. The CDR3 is CASRSDVRSYVGELFF. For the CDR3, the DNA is TGTGCCAGCAGGAGTGACGTCAGGTCCTACGTAGGGGAGCTGTTTTTT.

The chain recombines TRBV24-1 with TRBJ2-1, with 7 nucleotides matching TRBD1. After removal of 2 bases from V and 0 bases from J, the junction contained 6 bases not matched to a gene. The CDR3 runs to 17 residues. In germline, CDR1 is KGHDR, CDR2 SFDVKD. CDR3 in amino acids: CATSDYRTGHSYNEQFF. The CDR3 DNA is TGTGCCACCAGTGATTACCGGACAGGTCACTCCTACAATGAGCAGTTCTTC.